A selection of T cell receptor beta chains follows, all from one sample in a study of lymphopenia after photon versus proton radiotherapy. TCRdb's table, derived via immunoSEQ multiplex PCR, lists solely in-frame clones and lacks some. Of tens of thousands of clones in the sample, about 94% were seen once. The source was peripheral blood, collected from a patient treated with photon-based radiotherapy. The receptor set was obtained from a woman aged 50 to 60 with cholangiocarcinoma. CDR3s include the opening cysteine and the closing phenylalanine or tryptophan. A D gene is named only where the DNA matches it firmly. Where a row states a size, it is once, few, many or the class of an expanded clone; other rows omit it.

J: TRBJ1-2
size: NA
V: TRBV4-3
D: NA
CDR3: CASSQEVGITYGYTF
DNA: TGCGCCAGCAGCCAAGAGGTGGGGATCACCTATGGCTACACCTTC

J: TRBJ2-2
size: NA
V: TRBV7-7
D: NA
CDR3: CASSLLPTAVDAGELFF
DNA: TGTGCTAGCAGCTTACTCCCGACCGCCGTTGACGCCGGGGAGCTGTTTTTT

J: TRBJ1-1
size: NA
V: TRBV5-1
D: NA
CDR3: CASSLGGGTEAFF
DNA: TGCGCCAGCAGCTTGGGCGGGGGGACTGAAGCTTTCTTT

J: TRBJ2-2
size: NA
V: TRBV5-4
D: TRBD2
CDR3: CASSSTGGPNGELFF
DNA: TGTGCCAGCAGCTCCACGGGGGGGCCTAACGGGGAGCTGTTTTTT

J: TRBJ1-6
size: NA
V: TRBV30
D: NA
CDR3: CAWSVGGNNSPLHF
DNA: TGTGCCTGGAGTGTCGGCGGTAATAATTCACCCCTCCACTTT

J: TRBJ2-1
size: NA
V: TRBV10-2
D: TRBD2
CDR3: CASSETSGANEQFF
DNA: TGCGCCAGCAGTGAAACTAGCGGGGCCAATGAGCAGTTCTTC

J: TRBJ2-1
size: NA
V: TRBV9
D: NA
CDR3: CASSVFPTHTNEQFF
DNA: TGTGCCAGCAGCGTTTTCCCCACGCACACCAATGAGCAGTTCTTC

J: TRBJ1-3
size: NA
V: TRBV10-2
D: NA
CDR3: CASSEQWGNTIYF
DNA: TGCGCCAGCAGTGAGCAGTGGGGAAACACCATATATTTT

J: TRBJ1-4
size: NA
V: TRBV11-2
D: NA
CDR3: CASSFGGANEKLFF
DNA: TGTGCCAGCAGCTTCGGGGGTGCTAATGAAAAACTGTTTTTT

J: TRBJ1-6
size: NA
V: TRBV7-2
D: TRBD1
CDR3: CASSIQGVYSPLHF
DNA: TGTGCCAGCAGCATACAGGGGGTATATTCACCCCTCCACTTT

J: TRBJ1-5
size: NA
V: TRBV29-1
D: NA
CDR3: CSVEWGHSNQPQHF
DNA: TGCAGCGTTGAATGGGGCCATAGCAATCAGCCCCAGCATTTT

J: TRBJ2-5
size: few
V: TRBV9
D: TRBD1
CDR3: CASSITGGSQETQYF
DNA: TGTGCCAGCAGCATCACAGGGGGTAGCCAAGAGACCCAGTACTTC

J: TRBJ1-2
size: NA
V: TRBV5-6
D: NA
CDR3: CASSLGTTPSF
DNA: TGTGCCAGCAGCCTGGGGACGACTCCTTCCTTC

J: TRBJ1-4
size: NA
V: TRBV5-1
D: NA
CDR3: CASTGSGTNEKLFF
DNA: TGCGCCAGCACAGGGTCGGGAACTAATGAAAAACTGTTTTTT

J: TRBJ2-2
size: NA
V: TRBV11-3
D: TRBD2
CDR3: CASSSRDYPTGELFF
DNA: TGTGCCAGCAGCTCCCGGGACTACCCCACCGGGGAGCTGTTTTTT

J: TRBJ1-1
size: NA
V: TRBV9
D: NA
CDR3: CASSVHLSGARNAEAFF
DNA: TGTGCCAGCAGCGTACACCTGTCCGGGGCTCGTAATGCTGAAGCTTTCTTT

J: TRBJ1-1
size: once
V: TRBV7-8
D: TRBD1
CDR3: CASSSQIRDRVMNTEAFF
DNA: TGTGCCAGCAGCTCCCAAATCCGGGACAGGGTAATGAACACTGAAGCTTTCTTT

J: TRBJ1-6
size: NA
V: TRBV6-4
D: NA
CDR3: CASSEGNRINSPLHF
DNA: TGTGCCAGCAGTGAGGGGAACAGAATCAATTCACCCCTCCACTTT

J: TRBJ1-1
size: NA
V: TRBV7-9
D: NA
CDR3: CASSFSGRTEAFF
DNA: TGTGCCAGCAGCTTCTCAGGTCGCACTGAAGCTTTCTTT

J: TRBJ2-7
size: NA
V: TRBV7-2
D: NA
CDR3: CASSFEERFYEQYF
DNA: TGTGCCAGCAGCTTTGAAGAAAGATTCTACGAGCAGTACTTC

J: TRBJ1-6
size: once
V: TRBV5-4
D: TRBD1
CDR3: CASSEGQGNPYNSPLHF
DNA: TGTGCCAGCAGCGAGGGACAGGGGAACCCCTATAATTCACCCCTCCACTTT

J: TRBJ2-7
size: NA
V: TRBV5-1
D: NA
CDR3: CASSLQGGPYEQYF
DNA: TGCGCCAGCAGCTTGCAGGGAGGCCCCTACGAGCAGTACTTC

J: TRBJ2-1
size: NA
V: TRBV19
D: TRBD1
CDR3: CASSFGQGYNEQFF
DNA: TGTGCCAGTAGTTTTGGACAGGGCTACAATGAGCAGTTCTTC

J: TRBJ1-6
size: NA
V: TRBV5-1
D: NA
CDR3: CASSLTGNGDSPLHF
DNA: TGCGCCAGCAGCTTGACGGGGAATGGGGATTCACCCCTCCACTTT

J: TRBJ1-3
size: once
V: TRBV9
D: NA
CDR3: CASSVGAPSGNTIYF
DNA: TGTGCCAGCAGCGTAGGGGCACCATCTGGAAACACCATATATTTT

J: TRBJ1-4
size: NA
V: TRBV7-9
D: TRBD1
CDR3: CASSLGGTGEEKLFF
DNA: TGTGCCAGCAGCTTAGGTGGGACAGGGGAGGAAAAACTGTTTTTT

J: TRBJ1-1
size: NA
V: TRBV7-9
D: TRBD1
CDR3: CASSPDRRESGAFF
DNA: TGTGCCAGCAGCCCGGACAGGCGAGAGTCAGGAGCTTTCTTT

J: TRBJ1-2
size: NA
V: TRBV25-1
D: NA
CDR3: CASSEYGNYGYTF
DNA: TGTGCCAGCAGTGAATATGGAAACTATGGCTACACCTTC

J: TRBJ1-2
size: once
V: TRBV19
D: NA
CDR3: CASSSRGDRPGAYGYTF
DNA: TGTGCCAGTAGTTCAAGGGGTGACAGACCGGGGGCGTATGGCTACACCTTC

J: TRBJ2-6
size: NA
V: TRBV2
D: NA
CDR3: CASGSEGTSSGANVLTF
DNA: TGTGCCAGCGGTTCGGAGGGAACAAGCTCTGGGGCCAACGTCCTGACTTTC

J: TRBJ1-2
size: NA
V: TRBV30
D: TRBD1
CDR3: CAYWTGGLGYTF
DNA: TGTGCCTATTGGACAGGGGGCCTTGGCTACACCTTC

J: TRBJ1-1
size: NA
V: TRBV5-6
D: NA
CDR3: CASSFAASDTEAFF
DNA: TGTGCCAGCAGCTTCGCCGCTTCGGACACTGAAGCTTTCTTT

J: TRBJ1-5
size: NA
V: TRBV7-6
D: NA
CDR3: CASSLYKGRDQPQHF
DNA: TGTGCCAGCAGCTTGTACAAAGGCAGGGACCAGCCCCAGCATTTT

J: TRBJ1-1
size: NA
V: TRBV9
D: TRBD1
CDR3: CASSADRGTEAFF
DNA: TGTGCCAGCAGCGCGGACAGGGGGACTGAAGCTTTCTTT

J: TRBJ1-3
size: NA
V: TRBV29-1
D: NA
CDR3: CSARYSGNTIYF
DNA: TGCAGCGCAAGGTACTCTGGAAACACCATATATTTT

J: TRBJ2-5
size: NA
V: TRBV7-2
D: TRBD2
CDR3: CASSLASLHGGETQYF
DNA: TGTGCCAGCAGCTTAGCGAGTCTCCACGGGGGGGAGACCCAGTACTTC

J: TRBJ1-1
size: NA
V: TRBV9
D: TRBD1
CDR3: CASSSGQGGTEAFF
DNA: TGTGCCAGCAGCTCCGGACAGGGCGGCACTGAAGCTTTCTTT

J: TRBJ2-7
size: NA
V: TRBV27
D: TRBD1
CDR3: CASSALQGAVSGYEQYF
DNA: TGTGCCAGCAGCGCCCTACAGGGGGCGGTAAGTGGGTACGAGCAGTACTTC

J: TRBJ1-1
size: once
V: TRBV5-4
D: TRBD1
CDR3: CASSPTGTVGLWPEAFF
DNA: TGTGCCAGCAGCCCCACCGGGACAGTCGGGTTATGGCCTGAAGCTTTCTTT

J: TRBJ1-2
size: NA
V: TRBV15
D: NA
CDR3: CATSREAAYYGYTF
DNA: TGTGCCACCAGCAGAGAAGCAGCCTACTATGGCTACACCTTC

J: TRBJ2-5
size: NA
V: TRBV27
D: NA
CDR3: CASSSSGVGQAQYF
DNA: TGTGCCAGCAGTTCATCAGGGGTGGGGCAGGCCCAGTACTTC